Below are 5 T cell receptor beta chains sequenced from a single sample in a study of beta chain features in type 1 diabetes. Expressed TCRB transcripts were sequenced because the isolated RNA had all been reverse transcribed beforehand. The data were produced by immunoSEQ multiplex PCR, yet TCRdb's version contains in-frame clones alone and is incomplete. The sample comprises some 410,000 clones, more than 9.5% of which are singletons, and 0.04% to 0.05% rests with the top ten. The material sequenced was naive CD4+ T cells from blood. All receptors derive from a woman younger than 35 in good health.

This clone was found a few times. The chain recombines TRBV5-6 with TRBJ2-3; D remains unclear. The CDR3 has 13 residues. Between the trimmed V and J ends, which lost 4 bases and 0 bases, there was a span of 6 bases. CDR1 SGHDT and CDR2 YYEEEE come from the germline V gene. The CDR3: CASSTSSTDTQYF. The CDR3 region has the DNA TGTGCCAGCAGCACCTCTAGCACAGATACGCAGTATTTT.

Turning to this clone: The identical CDR3 is also encoded by other nucleotide sequences in the sample. The chain has TRBV7-9 and TRBJ2-3; the D is unclear. Trimming shortened V by 0 bases and J by 1 base, and 5 bases separated the two germline ends. The CDR3 has 14 amino acids. Germline values: CDR1 SEHNR, CDR2 FQNEAQ (reference sequence). DNA for the CDR3: TGTGCCAGCAGCTTAGCGTCTGGCACAGATACGCAGTATTTT. This gives the protein CASSLASGTDTQYF.

This chain links TRBV7-2 with TRBJ2-3; TRBD1 matches 8 bases. CDR3 length: 15 residues. Trimming at V came to 8 bases and at J to 3 bases, leaving 10 bases not matched to a gene. Germline V gene data show CDR1 as SGHTA and CDR2 as FQGNSA. The CDR3 spells CASGGQGIGTDTQYF. Written as DNA, the CDR3 is TGTGCCAGCGGCGGACAGGGCATAGGAACAGATACGCAGTATTTT.

The rearrangement links TRBV28 to TRBJ2-2; a possible D gene is TRBD1 (5 bases). V lost 9 bases and J lost 9, with 26 bases in between. The germline gives CDR1 MDHEN, CDR2 SYDVKM. The CDR3 is made up of 16 amino acids. Here the CDR3 reads CASRTSMVGRVRELFF. CDR3 in DNA: TGTGCCAGTAGGACGTCGATGGTGGGCAGGGTCCGGGAGCTGTTTTTT. The full variable domain, completed using reference TRBV28 and TRBJ2-2, is DVKVTQSSRYLVKRTGEKVFLECVQDMDHENMFWYRQDPGLGLRLIYFSYDVKMKEKGDIPEGYSVSREKKERFSLILESASTNQTSMYLCASRTSMVGRVRELFFGEGSRLTVL.

The chain is built from TRBV28 and TRBJ2-5, with 8 bases identical to TRBD1. V gave up 5 bases and J gave up 8 bases; unmatched junction bases: 7. This CDR3 spans 13 amino acids. Per germline, CDR1 MDHEN and CDR2 SYDVKM. The CDR3 DNA reads TGTGCCAGCAGTCTAGGACAGGGTCTTACCCAGTACTTC. Translating it yields CASSLGQGLTQYF.